One sample yielded the 8 T cell receptor beta chains listed below, sequenced in a study of shared clonotypes between healthy human individuals. Assay: immunoSEQ multiplex PCR; the TCRdb copy retains only in-frame clones and omits some. The top ten hold 0.5% to 0.65% of the sample, which has around 1.1 million clones, around three quarters seen once. Sequences were obtained from memory CD4+ T cells from PBMCs. The subset: CD45RA-negative fraction. The receptors stem from a man aged 18-30 years in good health. Some clones in this sample may be carry-over from other donors' samples.

The chain couples TRBV5-5 to TRBJ2-5, with TRBD1 matching over 8 bases. Germline-derived CDR1 and CDR2 are SGHKS and YYEKEE (reference sequence). CDR3 length: 15 amino acids. Trimming removed 4 bases from V and 4 bases from J; junction bases left unmatched: 9. The CDR3 protein is CASSPWTGNGETQYF. DNA of the CDR3: TGTGCCAGCAGCCCATGGACAGGGAACGGAGAGACCCAGTACTTC.

The chain is built from TRBV29-1 and TRBJ1-1; 8 nucleotides match TRBD1. Trimming took 7 bases from V and 10 from J; bases not matched to a gene: 5. Per the germline V gene, CDR1 is SQVTM and CDR2 is ANQGSEA. The CDR3 extends over 10 amino acids. The CDR3 region is CSAQGAGAFF. The CDR3 coding sequence is TGCAGCGCCCAGGGGGCTGGAGCTTTCTTT.

V and J are TRBV18 and TRBJ2-2; D remains ambiguous. The CDR3 has 16 residues. V dropped 4 bases and J dropped 5 bases, with 17 bases sitting between them. The V gene's germline CDR1 is KGHSH and CDR2 LQKENI. CDR3 residues: CASSRQALLQTGELFF. The CDR3 nucleotides read TGTGCCAGCTCACGGCAGGCACTATTACAAACCGGGGAGCTGTTTTTT.

There are a few counts of this clone. The gene calls are TRBV6-1 and TRBJ2-5, with 7 bases lining up with TRBD2. The CDR3 is 20 amino acids. With V trimmed by 4 bases and J by 1 base, 21 bases remained unmatched. Germline V CDR1 and CDR2: MNHNS, SASEGT. Here the CDR3 DNA reads TGTGCCAGCAGTGCCCTAGGGAGACTAGCTGGAAGCCCCCTCCAAGAGACCCAGTACTTC. It encodes CASSALGRLAGSPLQETQYF.

The chain links TRBV28 to TRBJ2-7; 9 bases map to TRBD1. The V segment lost 7 bases and the J segment 5 bases; nucleotides outside the gene matches: 9. This CDR3 contains 14 residues. Germline V gene sequence: CDR1 MDHEN, CDR2 SYDVKM. DNA for the CDR3: TGTGCCAGCACTTCCGGACAGGGGCCCGACGAGCAGTACTTC. It encodes CASTSGQGPDEQYF.

The V and J genes are TRBV23-1 and TRBJ1-4; 9 bases map to TRBD1. TRBV23-1 is classed as an ORF, of uncertain function. V dropped 0 bases and J dropped 4; count of bases not matched to a gene: 12. The CDR3 totals 19 residues. CDR3 in amino acids: CASSQSDRGRQRINEKLFF. DNA for the CDR3: TGCGCCAGCAGTCAATCGGACAGGGGACGCCAACGAATTAATGAAAAACTGTTTTTT.

The rearrangement links TRBV27 to TRBJ2-7; weak D call: TRBD2 (6 bases). V was pared by 4 bases and J by 3 bases, with 13 bases between. The germline CDR1 and CDR2 sequences are MNHEY and SMNVEV (reference sequence). The CDR3 is 14 residues long. The CDR3 DNA follows: TGTGCCAGCAGTTCCCGGAGGGGTCACTACGAGCAGTACTTC. Translation gives CASSSRRGHYEQYF.

The chain uses TRBV5-4 and TRBJ1-6; D not certain. Germline V gene sequence: CDR1 SGHNT, CDR2 YYREEE (reference sequence). V was pared by 0 bases and J by 2 bases, with 6 bases between. CDR3 size: 15 residues. The CDR3 reads CASSLERTYNSPLHF. CDR3 bases: TGTGCCAGCAGCTTGGAAAGGACCTATAATTCACCCCTCCACTTT. The whole variable domain, remainder taken from reference TRBV5-4 and TRBJ1-6, is ETGVTQSPTHLIKTRGQQVTLRCSSQSGHNTVSWYQQALGQGPQFIFQYYREEENGRGNFPPRFSGLQFPNYSSELNVNALELDDSALYLCASSLERTYNSPLHFGNGTRLTVT.